This TCR beta chain was sequenced for a study of blood T cell repertoires in COVID-19. Looking at the study overall: Sources were T cells, B-cell-depleted T cells, or PBMCs; the material itself was cDNA or gDNA.

Participant ages covered roughly 18 to 89 years across 25 or so US areas. Donors were grouped by their self-reported clinical history. In the study's own analysis: Reference gene primer amplification in the assay estimated nucleated cell counts. The protocol was immunoSEQ multiplex PCR, while the TCRdb copy is restricted to in-frame clones and leaves out a portion. For V, J and clone size, that table is used; D and trimming come from the DNA. Here the sample spans roughly 360,000 clones, over 75% being singletons. CDR3 length: 14 amino acids. Deletions cut 3 bases from V and 5 bases from J, with 14 bases between. Per the germline V gene, CDR1 is KGHSH and CDR2 is LQKENI.

The specimen was PBMCs or T cells enriched from blood (not recorded which). The sequence was collected from a man aged 25 to 40 who had recovered from COVID-19. This rearrangement joins TRBV18 to TRBJ2-7; possible D gene TRBD2, 6 bases. The CDR3 loop reads CASSPTEGTHEQYF. The CDR3 DNA follows: TGTGCCAGCTCACCCACGGAGGGAACCCACGAGCAGTACTTC.